This is a list of T cell receptor beta chains from one sample in a study of graft-versus-host responses after intestinal transplantation. These receptors' antigens are unknown. Repertoires were generated with immunoSEQ multiplex PCR, while TCRdb's copy carries only in-frame clones and drops some. The sample contains fewer than 150,000 clones, about 92% of which appear only once. The starting material was unstimulated CD4+ T cells sorted from spleen or lymph node cells, obtained before intestinal transplant. Receptor source: a human donor who received an intestinal transplant. The CDR3 runs from the conserved cysteine through the conserved F or W. The D gene is left open where the match is weak. Where a row states a size, it is once, few, many or the class of an expanded clone; other rows omit it.

v_gene	d_gene	j_gene	abundance	CDR3aa	CDR3nt
TRBV4-1	NA	TRBJ1-2	NA	CASSQGSGPEYGYTF	TGCGCCAGCAGCCAAGGCTCCGGACCCGAGTATGGCTACACCTTC
TRBV30	TRBD1	TRBJ2-1	NA	CAWSGDSLRSNEQFF	TGTGCCTGGAGTGGGGACAGCCTGAGATCCAATGAGCAGTTCTTC
TRBV2	NA	TRBJ1-6	NA	CASSEESNSPLHF	TGTGCCAGCAGCGAGGAGAGTAATTCACCCCTCCACTTT
TRBV10-3	NA	TRBJ1-2	NA	CAISGLGPLYGYTF	TGTGCCATCAGTGGGCTAGGACCACTCTATGGCTACACCTTC
TRBV6-1	TRBD1	TRBJ1-2	NA	CASTGTVNYGYTF	TGTGCCAGCACCGGGACAGTTAACTATGGCTACACCTTC
TRBV27	NA	TRBJ1-1	NA	CASRETVNTEAFF	TGTGCCAGCAGGGAGACAGTGAACACTGAAGCTTTCTTT
TRBV5-1	NA	TRBJ2-5	NA	CASRGDTAQYF	TGCGCCAGCAGGGGTGACACCGCTCAGTACTTC
TRBV6-1	TRBD2	TRBJ2-7	NA	CASRSGGLYEQYF	TGTGCCAGCAGGAGCGGGGGTCTCTACGAGCAGTACTTC
TRBV6-1	TRBD1	TRBJ2-7	NA	CASSGGQVYYEQYF	TGTGCCAGCAGTGGGGGACAGGTGTACTACGAGCAGTACTTC
TRBV5-1	NA	TRBJ1-4	NA	CASSFGGSATNEKLFF	TGCGCCAGCAGCTTCGGGGGAAGTGCAACTAATGAAAAACTGTTTTTT
TRBV7-9	TRBD1	TRBJ1-2	once	CASSFQNPKDDRAYGYTF	TGTGCCAGCAGCTTCCAAAACCCGAAAGACGACAGGGCCTATGGCTACACCTTC
TRBV11-1	NA	TRBJ2-3	NA	CASSSPNSGPDTQYF	TGTGCCAGCAGCTCCCCCAATAGCGGTCCAGATACGCAGTATTTT
TRBV5-8	NA	TRBJ2-3	NA	CASSSGAGPTDTQYF	TGTGCCAGCAGCTCCGGGGCCGGACCCACAGATACGCAGTATTTT